Presented here are 27 T cell receptor beta chains from one specimen sequenced in a study of shared clonotypes between healthy human individuals. The repertoire was sequenced with immunoSEQ multiplex PCR; TCRdb's copy has only in-frame clones and lacks some. The table has 600,000 to 800,000 clones, roughly two thirds seen once; the top ten hold under 2%. Input material: memory CD4+ T cells sorted from blood. This sample's subset: CD45RA-negative fraction. The receptor set was obtained from a young woman in good health.

This clone was observed at least ten times. Possible read error: a much larger clone is one base away. The same CDR3 arises from other DNA sequences in this sample as well. This rearrangement joins TRBV5-1 to TRBJ2-1; 8 bases agree with TRBD2. This CDR3 has 15 amino acids. Trimming took 0 bases from V and 2 from J; bases not matched to a gene: 1. Looked up from germline, CDR1 is SGHRS and CDR2 is YFSETQ. CDR3 in amino acids: CASSLDSGAYNEQFF. CDR3 coding DNA: TGCGCCAGCAGCTTGGATAGCGGGGCCTACAATGAGCAGTTCTTC.

The CDR3 nucleotides are TGTGCCAGCAACTGGGGGGCAGGAGGCAATGAGCAGTTCTTC. Translation: CASNWGAGGNEQFF. The chain has TRBV6-1 and TRBJ2-1, with D possibly called TRBD1 or TRBD2 (6 bases each). Germline V CDR1 and CDR2: MNHNS, SASEGT. The CDR3 totals 14 residues. V lost 7 bases and J 6 bases, leaving 16 bases between the germline ends.

This chain uses TRBV21-1 with TRBJ2-7; the table's D call, TRBD1, has no DNA check behind it. TRBV21-1 is a pseudogene segment. The CDR3 loop spans 14 amino acids. Here the CDR3 reads CASIYLQGFYEQYF. The CDR3 region has the DNA TGTGCCAGCATCTACCTCCAGGGGTTCTACGAGCAGTACTTC.

A few counts support this clone. This sequence joins TRBV7-7 and TRBJ2-2, with a possible D match to TRBD1 (5 bases). Germline CDR1 is SSHAT and CDR2 is FNYEAQ (reference sequence). There are 15 residues in the CDR3. V lost 1 base to trimming and J lost 0 bases, with 6 bases between them. In DNA form, the CDR3 reads TGTGCCAGCAGCTTAGGACAGCCGAACACCGGGGAGCTGTTTTTT. Amino acid sequence: CASSLGQPNTGELFF. The full variable domain, with the rest looked up from reference TRBV7-7 and TRBJ2-2, is GAGVSQSPRYKVTKRGQDVTLRCDPISSHATLYWYQQALGQGPEFLTYFNYEAQPDKSGLPSDRFSAERPEGSISTLTIQRTEQRDSAMYRCASSLGQPNTGELFFGEGSRLTVL.

This clone was found a few times. This sequence joins TRBV29-1 and TRBJ2-7, with D perhaps matching TRBD1 (6 bases). In germline, CDR1 is SQVTM, CDR2 ANQGSEA. The CDR3 consists of 13 residues. V lost 0 bases and J 4 bases, leaving 10 bases between the germline ends. The CDR3 region is CSVEDGQGYEQYF. The CDR3 coding sequence is TGCAGCGTTGAAGATGGGCAGGGGTACGAGCAGTACTTC.

The V call is TRBV29-1, the J call TRBJ1-1; TRBD1 is a possible D gene (5 bases). The germline V and J ends were trimmed by 7 bases and 1 base, with 13 bases remaining between them. Germline V lookup: CDR1 SQVTM, CDR2 ANQGSEA. The CDR3 loop spans 13 amino acids. CDR3 bases: TGCAGCGCTCGGGCCACAGGGAACACTGAAGCTTTCTTT. This sequence encodes CSARATGNTEAFF.

V gene TRBV4-1 combines with J gene TRBJ2-2; 8 nucleotides agree with TRBD1. The CDR3 is 16 amino acids. The ends lost 8 bases at V and 3 bases at J; junction bases unmatched: 11. Germline V CDR1 and CDR2: MGHRA, YSYEKL. Written as DNA, the CDR3 is TGCGCCAGCGGATTTACCGGGACAGGTCACACCGGGGAGCTGTTTTTT. Its translation: CASGFTGTGHTGELFF.

The V gene is TRBV7-9, the J gene TRBJ2-2, with 7 bases fitting TRBD1. With V trimmed by 6 bases and J by 2 bases, 9 bases remained unmatched. The germline gives CDR1 SEHNR, CDR2 FQNEAQ (reference sequence). CDR3 size: 16 residues. CDR3 bases: TGTGCCAGCAGTCTATCCGGGACAGTTAACACCGGGGAGCTGTTTTTT. Residues: CASSLSGTVNTGELFF.

The gene calls are TRBV29-1 and TRBJ2-7; 12 bases map to TRBD1. The CDR3 extends over 16 amino acids. The ends lost 4 bases at V and 2 bases at J; junction bases unmatched: 9. Germline lookup yields CDR1 SQVTM and CDR2 ANQGSEA. As DNA, the CDR3 is TGCAGCGTTGCATTAGGGGGACAGGGGGCGGCCTACGAGCAGTACTTC. Protein: CSVALGGQGAAYEQYF.

This chain uses TRBV19 with TRBJ1-4; maybe TRBD1 (5 bases). Trimming pared 7 bases from V and 3 bases from J, leaving 15 bases between. Germline lookup yields CDR1 LNHDA and CDR2 SQIVND (reference sequence). The CDR3 runs to 15 residues. CDR3 DNA sequence: TGTGCCAGTAAACTCGGGGCCGAATCTAATGAAAAACTGTTTTTT. Residues: CASKLGAESNEKLFF.

V and J are TRBV27 and TRBJ2-5; 10 nucleotides agree with TRBD1. This CDR3 spans 13 amino acids. V gave up 5 bases and J gave up 6 bases; unmatched junction bases: 3. Germline V gene data show CDR1 as MNHEY and CDR2 as SMNVEV (reference sequence). The CDR3 is CASSPGQGKTQYF. The DNA of the CDR3 is TGTGCCAGCAGTCCGGGACAGGGGAAGACCCAGTACTTC.

A single count supports this clone. V usage is TRBV5-1 and J usage is TRBJ2-2; 11 positions agree with TRBD2. CDR1 is SGHRS, CDR2 YFSETQ, per germline. The CDR3 sequence is 15 residues long. The V gene end was trimmed by 4 bases and the J gene end by 5 bases; junction bases not matched to a gene: 4. The CDR3 DNA sequence: TGCGCCAGCAGCCCGGGACTAGCGGTAACCGGGGAGCTGTTTTTT. It translates to CASSPGLAVTGELFF.

The chain is built from TRBV25-1 and TRBJ2-4, with 8 bases that match TRBD1. The J segment lost 1 base and the V segment lost 4 bases, leaving 6 bases of the junction unmatched. Germline values: CDR1 MGHDK, CDR2 SYGVNS. CDR3 size: 16 residues. The CDR3 DNA is TGTGCCAGCAGTGGGCCTCAGGGGGCCGCCAAAAACATTCAGTACTTC. Translation: CASSGPQGAAKNIQYF.

This sequence joins TRBV6-5 and TRBJ2-7; maybe TRBD2 (6 bases). CDR1 and CDR2 from the germline V gene are MNHEY and SVGAGI. Trimming removed 9 bases at V and 5 bases at J, with 23 bases between. The CDR3 runs 15 residues. The CDR3 DNA sequence: TGTGCCAGTTCCCGGGGGAGCCTCCCAGGTGACGAGCAGTACTTC. This sequence encodes CASSRGSLPGDEQYF.

This clone was counted between two and nine times. The V and J genes are TRBV25-1 and TRBJ2-4; 8 bases map to TRBD2. With 5 bases clipped from V and 3 bases from J, the junction kept 9 bases outside the gene matches. Germline V gene sequence: CDR1 MGHDK, CDR2 SYGVNS. The CDR3 length is 16 residues. DNA for the CDR3: TGTGCCAGCAGTACCACTAGCGGTACTTACAAAAACATTCAGTACTTC. As protein: CASSTTSGTYKNIQYF.

This sequence joins TRBV4-1 and TRBJ2-1; maybe TRBD1 (5 bases). Germline V CDR1 and CDR2: MGHRA, YSYEKL. The CDR3 covers 15 residues. V lost 0 bases, J lost 7 bases, and 13 bases lay in between. The CDR3 DNA reads TGCGCCAGCAGCCAAGATTGGCAGGGCTGGAATGAGCAGTTCTTC. Residues: CASSQDWQGWNEQFF.

CDR3 nucleotide sequence: TGTGCCAGCAGCTCTAGGACCAGCGAGACCCAGTACTTC. Its protein is CASSSRTSETQYF. The chain is built from TRBV11-3 and TRBJ2-5, with D unclear. The V and J ends lost 4 bases and 5 bases respectively, with 11 bases between them. The CDR3 has 13 residues. Germline CDR1 is SGHNT and CDR2 is YENEEA.

The V and J genes are TRBV10-3 and TRBJ2-7, with TRBD2 matching 11 bases. Germline loops: CDR1 ENHRY, CDR2 SYGVKD. The CDR3 is 13 amino acids. The ends lost 2 bases at V and 7 bases at J; junction bases unmatched: 1. The CDR3 region has the DNA TGTGCCATCAGTGAGGGACTAGCGGGTGAGCAGTACTTC. Amino acid sequence: CAISEGLAGEQYF.

The V and J genes are TRBV5-1 and TRBJ2-1; unclear D gene. CDR3 length: 14 residues. Germline V CDR1 and CDR2: SGHRS, YFSETQ. V lost 4 bases and J lost 5, with 13 bases in between. CDR3 coding DNA: TGCGCCAGCAGCCCCCTGGCGCTAGACAATGAGCAGTTCTTC. It encodes CASSPLALDNEQFF.

This CDR3 reads CASSLIDGTEAFF. The DNA of the CDR3 is TGTGCCAGCAGTTTAATTGACGGGACTGAAGCTTTCTTT. The V gene is TRBV28, the J gene TRBJ1-1; unclear D gene. Germline CDR1 and CDR2: MDHEN and SYDVKM. Trimming stripped 2 bases from V and 5 bases from J, with 9 bases between. CDR3 length: 13 residues.

The chain recombines TRBV5-1 with TRBJ2-2, with unresolved D. This CDR3 has 15 residues. Germline V CDR1 and CDR2: SGHRS, YFSETQ. V gave up 0 bases and J gave up 1 base, with 7 bases separating them. The CDR3 bases are TGCGCCAGCAGCTTGGGACACGAGAACACCGGGGAGCTGTTTTTT. Its translation is CASSLGHENTGELFF.

This rearrangement joins TRBV5-1 to TRBJ2-2, with D possibly matching TRBD2 (6 bases). The CDR3 runs 14 residues. Germline V gene sequence: CDR1 SGHRS, CDR2 YFSETQ. Trimming cost V 7 bases and J 1 base, with 11 bases left between them. The CDR3 protein is CASLSRENTGELFF. CDR3 nucleotides: TGCGCCAGCCTCTCGCGGGAGAACACCGGGGAGCTGTTTTTT.

The CDR3 bases are TGTGCCAGCAGCCCGGGGACTAGCGGGAGTATTAATGAGCAGTTCTTC. Translation gives CASSPGTSGSINEQFF. The chain combines TRBV5-6 with TRBJ2-1, with 14 nucleotides matching TRBD2. Trimming removed 4 bases from V and 7 bases from J; junction bases left unmatched: 7. Germline V gene sequence: CDR1 SGHDT, CDR2 YYEEEE. This CDR3 contains 16 residues.

Concerning this clone itself: The sample carries other DNA sequences with the same CDR3. J is TRBJ2-5 and V is TRBV5-1; the match to TRBD1 covers 8 bases. The trim removed 3 bases at V and 2 bases at J, leaving 3 bases unmatched. This CDR3 comprises 14 residues. From germline, CDR1 is SGHRS and CDR2 YFSETQ. The CDR3 sequence: CASSSGQGQETQYF. CDR3 in DNA: TGCGCCAGCAGCTCCGGACAGGGACAAGAGACCCAGTACTTC.

The V call is TRBV16, the J call TRBJ2-3, with 10 bases lining up with TRBD1. Trimming removed 4 bases from V and 6 bases from J; junction bases left unmatched: 13. This CDR3 is 17 amino acids long. Germline CDR1 reads KGHSY; CDR2 reads FQNENV. For the CDR3, the DNA is TGTGCCAGCAGCCTCTACAGGGACAGGGGTCCTCCGGATACGCAGTATTTT. It encodes CASSLYRDRGPPDTQYF.

This clone was detected many times. The rearrangement joins TRBV10-1 to TRBJ2-2; 10 bases match TRBD1. The CDR3 is made up of 15 amino acids. After removal of 5 bases from V and 5 bases from J, the junction contained 5 bases not matched to a gene. Germline V CDR1 and CDR2: WNHNN, SYGVQD (reference sequence). The CDR3 is CASSRGGQGTGELFF. The DNA for the CDR3 is TGCGCCAGCAGTCGGGGGGGACAGGGGACCGGGGAGCTGTTTTTT.

Note on this clone: Distinct nucleotide sequences in the sample also encode this CDR3. The chain employs TRBV5-1 and TRBJ1-3; 8 nucleotides line up with TRBD1. With 0 bases clipped from V and 4 bases from J, the junction kept 0 bases outside the gene matches. CDR1 is SGHRS and CDR2 is YFSETQ in the germline V gene. This CDR3 region has 14 residues. CDR3 residues: CASSLGTGGNTIYF. DNA of the CDR3: TGCGCCAGCAGCTTGGGGACAGGGGGAAACACCATATATTTT.